This is a list of T cell receptor beta chains from one sample in a study of CD8+ T cells in alopecia areata. Clones were sequenced by immunoSEQ multiplex PCR, and TCRdb holds only the in-frame ones, with some missing. This table has about 130,000 clones, about 47% appearing once. The material sequenced was CD8+ T cells sorted from blood, taken at week 0. The receptors shown here come from a human donor with alopecia areata. The CDR3 runs from the conserved cysteine through the conserved F or W. The order of the fields is CDR3 protein, CDR3 DNA, D gene, clone size, J gene, V gene. A D gene is named only where the DNA matches it firmly. Where a row states a size, it is once, few, many or the class of an expanded clone; other rows omit it.

CDR3aa: CASSHFGGDPEAFF
CDR3nt: TGTGCCAGCAGCCATTTCGGGGGGGACCCTGAAGCTTTCTTT
d_gene: NA
abundance: NA
j_gene: TRBJ1-1
v_gene: TRBV4-2

CDR3aa: CASSLGDYNQPQHF
CDR3nt: TGTGCCAGCAGCTTGGGGGACTACAATCAGCCCCAGCATTTT
d_gene: NA
abundance: few
j_gene: TRBJ1-5
v_gene: TRBV7-9

CDR3aa: CAISEGNYGYTF
CDR3nt: TGTGCCATCAGTGAGGGAAACTATGGCTACACCTTC
d_gene: NA
abundance: NA
j_gene: TRBJ1-2
v_gene: TRBV10-3

CDR3aa: CASSDSTGGPDTQYF
CDR3nt: TGTGCCAGCAGTGACTCGACAGGGGGGCCAGATACGCAGTATTTT
d_gene: TRBD1
abundance: many
j_gene: TRBJ2-3
v_gene: TRBV6-4

CDR3aa: CASSQRGGQETQYF
CDR3nt: TGCGCCAGCAGCCAACGAGGGGGCCAAGAGACCCAGTACTTC
d_gene: NA
abundance: NA
j_gene: TRBJ2-5
v_gene: TRBV4-1

CDR3aa: CASSLGKNTEAFF
CDR3nt: TGTGCCAGCAGCTTAGGCAAGAACACTGAAGCTTTCTTT
d_gene: NA
abundance: few
j_gene: TRBJ1-1
v_gene: TRBV13

CDR3aa: CASSLEAAYGYTF
CDR3nt: TGTGCCAGCAGCTTGGAGGCAGCGTATGGCTACACCTTC
d_gene: NA
abundance: NA
j_gene: TRBJ1-2
v_gene: TRBV5-4

CDR3aa: CSARGGVQGQETQYF
CDR3nt: TGCAGCGCCCGGGGGGGGGTTCAAGGGCAGGAGACCCAGTACTTC
d_gene: TRBD2
abundance: NA
j_gene: TRBJ2-5
v_gene: TRBV29-1

CDR3aa: CSVRGSGAYEQYF
CDR3nt: TGCAGCGTTCGGGGTAGCGGGGCCTACGAGCAGTACTTC
d_gene: TRBD2
abundance: NA
j_gene: TRBJ2-7
v_gene: TRBV29-1

CDR3aa: CASQEPNTDTQYF
CDR3nt: TGTGCCAGCCAGGAACCGAACACAGATACGCAGTATTTT
d_gene: NA
abundance: few
j_gene: TRBJ2-3
v_gene: TRBV6-5

CDR3aa: CASSLGQAADTQYF
CDR3nt: TGTGCCAGCAGCTTAGGACAGGCGGCAGATACGCAGTATTTT
d_gene: NA
abundance: NA
j_gene: TRBJ2-3
v_gene: TRBV13

CDR3aa: CASSAYQGQGYEQYF
CDR3nt: TGTGCCAGCAGTGCATACCAAGGACAGGGCTACGAGCAGTACTTC
d_gene: TRBD1
abundance: NA
j_gene: TRBJ2-7
v_gene: TRBV27

CDR3aa: CSSTENTEAFF
CDR3nt: TGCAGCTCTACAGAGAACACTGAAGCTTTCTTT
d_gene: NA
abundance: few
j_gene: TRBJ1-1
v_gene: TRBV29-1

CDR3aa: CAWSITGGDEQYF
CDR3nt: TGTGCCTGGAGTATCACAGGGGGAGACGAGCAGTACTTC
d_gene: TRBD1
abundance: NA
j_gene: TRBJ2-7
v_gene: TRBV30

CDR3aa: CASSPDEFTYEQYF
CDR3nt: TGTGCCAGCTCACCCGACGAGTTTACCTACGAGCAGTACTTC
d_gene: NA
abundance: few
j_gene: TRBJ2-7
v_gene: TRBV18

CDR3aa: CASSEYSDTQYF
CDR3nt: TGTGCCAGCAGTGAATATTCGGATACGCAGTATTTT
d_gene: NA
abundance: NA
j_gene: TRBJ2-3
v_gene: TRBV25-1